This T cell receptor (beta chain) stems from a study of human T cells and chemical hapten exposure. Study background: 0.01% DPC was applied to the upper back in patch tests, which were read at 6 days.

CDR1 is LNHDA and CDR2 is SQIVND in the germline V gene (reference sequence). The CDR3 is 14 residues long. V shed 9 bases, J shed 4 bases, and the junction held 6 bases outside the gene matches. This clonotype was detected ten times or more. Antigen specificity is unknown. TCRdb reprocessed the RACE reads with MiXCR, giving one entry per CDR3 protein. This sample has 87,000 or so distinct CDR3 sequences, with 8% to 10% found just once. Study conclusions and caveats: Expanded TCRs clustered into significantly more large CDR3 similarity groups than controls, the analysis revealed. TCRs above 1 in 1000 frequency did not change with DPC sensitization.

Time point described: pre-sensitization, week 0. Stated treatment: therapeutic diphenylcyclopropenone sensitization with weekly scalp DPC. The TCR comes from a woman aged 35 to 49 with alopecia areata. Some clones in this sample may be carry-over from other donors' samples. The chain carries TRBV19 and TRBJ1-5; 10 bases are a match to TRBD1. Sample: whole blood, taken in connection with sensitization to the hapten diphenylcyclopropenone (DPC). CDR3 nucleotide sequence: TGTGCCAGCAACCGGGACAGGGGAAATCAGCCCCAGCATTTT. This encodes CASNRDRGNQPQHF.